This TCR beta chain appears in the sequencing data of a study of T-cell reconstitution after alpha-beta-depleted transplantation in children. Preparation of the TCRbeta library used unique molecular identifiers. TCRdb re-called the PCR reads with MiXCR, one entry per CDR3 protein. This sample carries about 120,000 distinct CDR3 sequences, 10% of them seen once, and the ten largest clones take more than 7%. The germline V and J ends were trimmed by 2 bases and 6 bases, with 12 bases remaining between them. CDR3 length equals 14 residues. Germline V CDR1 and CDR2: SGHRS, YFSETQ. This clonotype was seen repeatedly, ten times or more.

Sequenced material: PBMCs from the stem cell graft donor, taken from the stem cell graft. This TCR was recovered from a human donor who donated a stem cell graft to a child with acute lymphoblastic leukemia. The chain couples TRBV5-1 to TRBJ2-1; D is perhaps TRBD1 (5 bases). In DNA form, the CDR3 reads TGCGCCAGCAGCTTCCGGCAAGGGGTCAATGAGCAGTTCTTC. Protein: CASSFRQGVNEQFF.